This is a list of T cell receptor beta chains from one sample in a study of blood T cell repertoires in COVID-19. Libraries were prepared by immunoSEQ multiplex PCR; TCRdb keeps only in-frame clonotypes and omits some of them. The sample yields some 150,000 clones, around 84% seen once. The specimen sequenced was peripheral blood. The receptors stem from a man between 65 and 79 years old with acute or convalescent COVID-19. Both conserved end residues are part of each CDR3. Some rows have no size entry. The others give once, few or many, or a class for an expanded clone.

v_call: TRBV9
clone_size: -
cdr3_aa: CASSAGQGDQPQHF

v_call: TRBV5-1
clone_size: -
cdr3_aa: CASSLGQGRYSPLHF

v_call: TRBV29-1
clone_size: -
cdr3_aa: CSVETGGPSTEAFF

v_call: TRBV13
clone_size: -
cdr3_aa: CASSLSPGTTNTGELFF

v_call: TRBV5-1
clone_size: few
cdr3_aa: CASSFPPGTRSTDTQYF

v_call: TRBV7-2
clone_size: few
cdr3_aa: CASSLGSTGVYNEQFF

v_call: TRBV29-1
clone_size: -
cdr3_aa: CSVEGRERYEQFF

v_call: TRBV2
clone_size: once
cdr3_aa: CASSELAGGTGELFF

v_call: TRBV7-3
clone_size: -
cdr3_aa: CASSSGLAGPANTGELFF

v_call: TRBV28
clone_size: -
cdr3_aa: CASSLPGQGNQPQHF

v_call: TRBV10-3
clone_size: -
cdr3_aa: CAISGAGSGRNEAFF

v_call: TRBV18
clone_size: -
cdr3_aa: CASSPRDSLNEKLFF

v_call: TRBV5-1
clone_size: -
cdr3_aa: CASFGTSPTDTQYF

v_call: TRBV7-2
clone_size: -
cdr3_aa: CASSFRGEAPEAFF

v_call: TRBV7-8
clone_size: -
cdr3_aa: CASRKQPNTEAFF

v_call: TRBV9
clone_size: -
cdr3_aa: CASSPWPRVETGELFF

v_call: TRBV28
clone_size: once
cdr3_aa: CASSTPGQGFSYEQYF

v_call: TRBV19
clone_size: once
cdr3_aa: CASSILASGSTGELFF

v_call: TRBV19
clone_size: -
cdr3_aa: CASSIQGAVEKLFF

v_call: TRBV2
clone_size: -
cdr3_aa: CASSRRQQGEQYF

v_call: TRBV5-1
clone_size: -
cdr3_aa: CASSLDTGGWYEQYF

v_call: TRBV7-3
clone_size: -
cdr3_aa: CASSPLGQSYSNQPQHF

v_call: TRBV5-4
clone_size: -
cdr3_aa: CASSLAVPLYNEQFF

v_call: TRBV6-5
clone_size: -
cdr3_aa: CASSVQGAREKLFF

v_call: TRBV2
clone_size: -
cdr3_aa: CASRGQGARANYGYTF

v_call: TRBV28
clone_size: once
cdr3_aa: CASSFQGAGNEQFF